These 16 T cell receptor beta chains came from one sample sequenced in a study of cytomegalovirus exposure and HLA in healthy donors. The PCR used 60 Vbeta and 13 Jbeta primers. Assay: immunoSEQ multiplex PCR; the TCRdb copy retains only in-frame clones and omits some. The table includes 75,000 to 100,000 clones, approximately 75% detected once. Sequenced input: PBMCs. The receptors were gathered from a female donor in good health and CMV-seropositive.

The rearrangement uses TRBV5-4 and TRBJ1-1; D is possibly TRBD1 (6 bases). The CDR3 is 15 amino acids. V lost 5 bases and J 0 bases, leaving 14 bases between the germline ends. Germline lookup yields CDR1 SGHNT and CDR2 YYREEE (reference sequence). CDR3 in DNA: TGTGCCAGCAGTTTACAGGGAAGTGTGAACACTGAAGCTTTCTTT. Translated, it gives CASSLQGSVNTEAFF. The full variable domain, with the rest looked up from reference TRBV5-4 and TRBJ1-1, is ETGVTQSPTHLIKTRGQQVTLRCSSQSGHNTVSWYQQALGQGPQFIFQYYREEENGRGNFPPRFSGLQFPNYSSELNVNALELDDSALYLCASSLQGSVNTEAFFGQGTRLTVV.

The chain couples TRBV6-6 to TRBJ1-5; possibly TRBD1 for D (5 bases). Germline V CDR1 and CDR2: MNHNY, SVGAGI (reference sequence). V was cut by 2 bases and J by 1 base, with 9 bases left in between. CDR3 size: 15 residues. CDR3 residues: CASSYGDRSNQPQHF. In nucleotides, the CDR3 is TGTGCCAGCAGTTACGGCGACAGAAGCAATCAGCCCCAGCATTTT.

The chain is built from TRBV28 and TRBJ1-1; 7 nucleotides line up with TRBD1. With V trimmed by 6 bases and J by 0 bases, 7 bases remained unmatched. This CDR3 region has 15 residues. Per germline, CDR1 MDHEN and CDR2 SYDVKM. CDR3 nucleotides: TGTGCCAGCAGAGGACAGGAGCTTATGAACACTGAAGCTTTCTTT. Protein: CASRGQELMNTEAFF.

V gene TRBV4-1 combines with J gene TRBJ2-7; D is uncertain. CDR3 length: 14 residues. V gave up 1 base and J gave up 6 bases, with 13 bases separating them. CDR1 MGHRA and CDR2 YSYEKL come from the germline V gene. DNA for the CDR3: TGCGCCAGCAGCCAAGTATGGCAGGAAAGCGAGCAGTACTTC. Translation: CASSQVWQESEQYF.

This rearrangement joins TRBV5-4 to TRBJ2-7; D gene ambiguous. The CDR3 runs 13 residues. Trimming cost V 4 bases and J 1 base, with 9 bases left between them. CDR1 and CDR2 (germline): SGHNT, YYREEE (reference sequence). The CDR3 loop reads CASSVGASYEQYF. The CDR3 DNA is TGTGCCAGCAGCGTGGGCGCGTCCTACGAGCAGTACTTC. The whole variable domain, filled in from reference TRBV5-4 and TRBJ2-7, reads ETGVTQSPTHLIKTRGQQVTLRCSSQSGHNTVSWYQQALGQGPQFIFQYYREEENGRGNFPPRFSGLQFPNYSSELNVNALELDDSALYLCASSVGASYEQYFGPGTRLTVT.

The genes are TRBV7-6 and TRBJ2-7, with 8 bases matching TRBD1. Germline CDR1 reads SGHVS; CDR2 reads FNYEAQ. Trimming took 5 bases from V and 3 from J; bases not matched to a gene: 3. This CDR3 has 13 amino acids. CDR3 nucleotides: TGTGCCAGCAGCGGACAGGGATACTACGAGCAGTACTTC. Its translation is CASSGQGYYEQYF.

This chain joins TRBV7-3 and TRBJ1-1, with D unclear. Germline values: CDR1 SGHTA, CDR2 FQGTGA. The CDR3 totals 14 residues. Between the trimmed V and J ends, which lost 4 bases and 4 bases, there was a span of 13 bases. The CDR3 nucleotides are TGTGCCAGCAGCTGGCGGTCAGACGGCACTGAAGCTTTCTTT. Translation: CASSWRSDGTEAFF. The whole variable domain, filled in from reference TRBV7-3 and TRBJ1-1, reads GAGVSQTPSNKVTEKGKYVELRCDPISGHTALYWYRQSLGQGPEFLIYFQGTGAADDSGLPNDRFFAVRPEGSVSTLKIQRTERGDSAVYLCASSWRSDGTEAFFGQGTRLTVV.

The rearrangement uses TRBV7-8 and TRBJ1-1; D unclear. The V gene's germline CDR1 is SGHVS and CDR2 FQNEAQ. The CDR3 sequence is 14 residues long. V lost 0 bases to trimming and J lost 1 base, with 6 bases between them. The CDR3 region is CASSLAYRNTEAFF. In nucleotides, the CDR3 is TGTGCCAGCAGCTTAGCCTACAGGAACACTGAAGCTTTCTTT.

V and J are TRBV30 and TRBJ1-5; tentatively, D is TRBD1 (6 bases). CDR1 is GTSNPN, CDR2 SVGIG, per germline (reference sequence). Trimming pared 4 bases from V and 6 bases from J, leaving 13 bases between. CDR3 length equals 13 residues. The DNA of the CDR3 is TGTGCCTGGAATGAACAGGGTACTCAGCCCCAGCATTTT. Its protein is CAWNEQGTQPQHF.

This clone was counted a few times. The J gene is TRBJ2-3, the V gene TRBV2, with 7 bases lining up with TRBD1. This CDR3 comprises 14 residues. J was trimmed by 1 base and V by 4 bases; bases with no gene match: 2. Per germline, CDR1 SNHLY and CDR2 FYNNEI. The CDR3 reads CASSGQGGTDTQYF. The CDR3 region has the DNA TGTGCCAGCAGTGGCCAGGGGGGCACAGATACGCAGTATTTT. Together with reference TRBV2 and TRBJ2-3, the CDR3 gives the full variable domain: EPEVTQTPSHQVTQMGQEVILRCVPISNHLYFYWYRQILGQKVEFLVSFYNNEISEKSEIFDDQFSVERPDGSNFTLKIRSTKLEDSAMYFCASSGQGGTDTQYFGPGTRLTVL.

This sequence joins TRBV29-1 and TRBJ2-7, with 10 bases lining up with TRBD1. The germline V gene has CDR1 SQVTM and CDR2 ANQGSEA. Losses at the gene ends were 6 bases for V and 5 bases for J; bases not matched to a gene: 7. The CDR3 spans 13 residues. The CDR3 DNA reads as TGCAGCGTGCGACAGGGGGCTGGAAACGAGCAGTACTTC. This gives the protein CSVRQGAGNEQYF.

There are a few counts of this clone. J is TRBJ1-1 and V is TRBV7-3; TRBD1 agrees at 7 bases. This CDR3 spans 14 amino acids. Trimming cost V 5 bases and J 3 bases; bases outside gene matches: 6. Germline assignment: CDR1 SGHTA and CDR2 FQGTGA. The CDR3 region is CASSLYGTDTEAFF. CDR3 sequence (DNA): TGTGCCAGCAGCCTCTACGGGACAGACACTGAAGCTTTCTTT.

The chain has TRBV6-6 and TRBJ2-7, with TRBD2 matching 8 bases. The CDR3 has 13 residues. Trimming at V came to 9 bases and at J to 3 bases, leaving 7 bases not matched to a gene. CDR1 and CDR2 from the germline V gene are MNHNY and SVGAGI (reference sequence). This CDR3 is CASRGGDLYEQYF. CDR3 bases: TGTGCCAGTCGGGGGGGCGACCTCTACGAGCAGTACTTC.

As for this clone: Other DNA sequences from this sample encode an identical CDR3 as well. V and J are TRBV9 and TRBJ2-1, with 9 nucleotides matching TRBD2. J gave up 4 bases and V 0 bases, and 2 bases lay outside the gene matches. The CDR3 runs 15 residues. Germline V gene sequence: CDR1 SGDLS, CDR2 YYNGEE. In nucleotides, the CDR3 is TGTGCCAGCAGCGTAGGTCTAGCGGGGTACAATGAGCAGTTCTTC. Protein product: CASSVGLAGYNEQFF.

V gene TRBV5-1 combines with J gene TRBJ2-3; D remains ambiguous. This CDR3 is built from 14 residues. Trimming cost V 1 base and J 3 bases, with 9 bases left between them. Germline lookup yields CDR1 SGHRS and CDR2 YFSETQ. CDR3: CASSLRGSTDTQYF. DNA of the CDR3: TGCGCCAGCAGCTTGAGAGGCAGTACAGATACGCAGTATTTT.

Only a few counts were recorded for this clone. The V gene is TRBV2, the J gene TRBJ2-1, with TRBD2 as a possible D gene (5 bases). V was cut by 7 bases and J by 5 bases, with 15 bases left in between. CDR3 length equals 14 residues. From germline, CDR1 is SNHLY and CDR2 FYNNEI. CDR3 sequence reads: CASNSAGLNNEQFF. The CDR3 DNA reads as TGTGCCAGCAACAGCGCGGGCCTTAACAATGAGCAGTTCTTC.